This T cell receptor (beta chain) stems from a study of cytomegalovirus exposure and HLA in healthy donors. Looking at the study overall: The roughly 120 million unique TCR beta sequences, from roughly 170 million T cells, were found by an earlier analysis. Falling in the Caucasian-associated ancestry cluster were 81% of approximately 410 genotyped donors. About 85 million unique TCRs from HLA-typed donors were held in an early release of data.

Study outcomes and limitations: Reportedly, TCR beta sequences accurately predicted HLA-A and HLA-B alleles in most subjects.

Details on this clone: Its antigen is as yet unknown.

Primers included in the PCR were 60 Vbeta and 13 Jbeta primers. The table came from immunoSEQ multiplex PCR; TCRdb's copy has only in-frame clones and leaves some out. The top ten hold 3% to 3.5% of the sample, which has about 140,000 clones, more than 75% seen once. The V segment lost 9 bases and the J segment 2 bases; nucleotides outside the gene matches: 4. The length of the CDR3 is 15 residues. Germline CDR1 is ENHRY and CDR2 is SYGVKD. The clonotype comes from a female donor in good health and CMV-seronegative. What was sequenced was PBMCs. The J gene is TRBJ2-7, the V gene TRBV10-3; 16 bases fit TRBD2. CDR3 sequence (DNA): TGTGCCATTTCCGGGACTAGCGGGGGGGCCTACGAGCAGTACTTC. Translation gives CAISGTSGGAYEQYF.